The rows below give T cell receptor beta chains drawn from one sample of a study of cytomegalovirus exposure and HLA in healthy donors. Assay used: immunoSEQ multiplex PCR; TCRdb lists only in-frame clones, some missing. The table has 130,000 to 150,000 clones, over 80% seen once; the top ten hold around 6%. Input material: PBMCs. Receptors were obtained from a woman in her twenties or thirties in good health and CMV-seropositive. Each CDR3 is given with its conserved first and last residue. Each record gives: CDR3 protein, CDR3 DNA, V gene, D gene, J gene. A D gene is named only where the DNA matches it firmly.

CASSLVPGANTGELFF	TGTGCCAGCAGCTTAGTGCCCGGGGCGAACACCGGGGAGCTGTTTTTT	TRBV7-6	.	TRBJ2-2
CASSFLTSGGAYEQYF	TGTGCCAGTAGTTTCCTGACTAGCGGGGGTGCCTACGAGCAGTACTTC	TRBV19	TRBD2	TRBJ2-7
CASTGQRRETGELFF	TGTGCCAGCACAGGGCAGCGAAGAGAAACCGGGGAGCTGTTTTTT	TRBV2	.	TRBJ2-2
CASSLSAGTEAFF	TGTGCCAGCAGTTTATCAGCGGGCACTGAAGCTTTCTTT	TRBV27	.	TRBJ1-1
CASSLRVRSYNEQFF	TGCGCCAGCAGCCTCAGGGTCAGATCCTACAATGAGCAGTTCTTC	TRBV4-1	.	TRBJ2-1
CASSQVRNTEAFF	TGTGCCAGCAGCCAAGTGAGGAACACTGAAGCTTTCTTT	TRBV14	.	TRBJ1-1
CASSPKTGGADTIYF	TGCGCCAGCAGCCCCAAGACAGGGGGCGCGGACACCATATATTTT	TRBV5-1	TRBD1	TRBJ1-3
CASSVEGEKLFF	TGTGCCAGCAGCGTAGAGGGGGAAAAACTGTTTTTT	TRBV9	.	TRBJ1-4
CASSEATGGDTQYF	TGTGCCAGCAGCGAGGCGACAGGAGGAGATACGCAGTATTTT	TRBV9	.	TRBJ2-3
CASSPTRVVYNEQFF	TGCGCCAGCAGCCCCACCAGGGTAGTATACAATGAGCAGTTCTTC	TRBV4-1	.	TRBJ2-1
CASSRGDNEQFF	TGTGCCAGCAGCCGCGGTGACAATGAGCAGTTCTTC	TRBV11-2	.	TRBJ2-1